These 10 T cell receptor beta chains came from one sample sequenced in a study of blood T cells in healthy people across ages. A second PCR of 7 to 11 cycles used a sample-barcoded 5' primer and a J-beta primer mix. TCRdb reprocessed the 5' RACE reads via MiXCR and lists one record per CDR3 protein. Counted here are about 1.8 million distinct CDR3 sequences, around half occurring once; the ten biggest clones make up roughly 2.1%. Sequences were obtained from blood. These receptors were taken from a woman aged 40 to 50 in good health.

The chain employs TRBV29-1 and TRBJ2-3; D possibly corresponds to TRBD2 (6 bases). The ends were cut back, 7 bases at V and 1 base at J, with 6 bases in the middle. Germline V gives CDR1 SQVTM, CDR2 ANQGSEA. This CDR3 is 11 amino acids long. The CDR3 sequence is CSGRGTDTQYF. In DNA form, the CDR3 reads TGCAGCGGGAGGGGCACAGATACGCAGTATTTT.

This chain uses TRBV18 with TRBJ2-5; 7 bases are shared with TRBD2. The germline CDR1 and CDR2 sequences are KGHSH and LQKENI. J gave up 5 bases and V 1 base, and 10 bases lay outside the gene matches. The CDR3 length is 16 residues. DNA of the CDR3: TGTGCCAGCTCACCACAGCGGGGCCCGTCTGGGGAGACCCAGTACTTC. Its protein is CASSPQRGPSGETQYF.

In DNA form, the CDR3 reads TGTGCCTTCACAGGGTGGGAGCAAGAGACCCAGTACTTC. Translating it yields CAFTGWEQETQYF. The rearrangement links TRBV2 to TRBJ2-5; tentative D call: TRBD1 (6 bases). V was pared by 11 bases and J by 2 bases, with 15 bases between. The CDR3 sequence is 13 residues long. Germline values: CDR1 SNHLY, CDR2 FYNNEI.

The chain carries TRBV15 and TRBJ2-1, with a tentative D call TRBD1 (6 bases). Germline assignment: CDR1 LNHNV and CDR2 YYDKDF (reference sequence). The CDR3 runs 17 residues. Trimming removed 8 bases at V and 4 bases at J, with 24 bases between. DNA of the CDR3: TGTGCCACCGTTGCGAGGGGTGGGGGCTCCGCTTACAATGAGCAGTTCTTC. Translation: CATVARGGGSAYNEQFF.

This CDR3 reads CSADKVEQFF. CDR3 nucleotides: TGCAGTGCCGACAAGGTTGAGCAGTTCTTC. The chain is built from TRBV20-1 and TRBJ2-1; D is unclear. The CDR3 totals 10 residues. V lost 6 bases and J 9 bases, leaving 9 bases between the germline ends. Germline lookup yields CDR1 DFQATT and CDR2 SNEGSKA (reference sequence).

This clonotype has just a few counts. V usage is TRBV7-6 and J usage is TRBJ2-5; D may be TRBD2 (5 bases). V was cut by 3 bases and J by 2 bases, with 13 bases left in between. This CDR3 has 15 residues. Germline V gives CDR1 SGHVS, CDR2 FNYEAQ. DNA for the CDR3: TGTGCCAGCAGCTTTGTCCGGGGTCGGCAAGAGACCCAGTACTTC. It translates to CASSFVRGRQETQYF. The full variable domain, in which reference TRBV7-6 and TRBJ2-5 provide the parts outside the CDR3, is GAGVSQSPRYKVTKRGQDVALRCDPISGHVSLYWYRQALGQGPEFLTYFNYEAQQDKSGLPNDRFSAERPEGSISTLTIQRTEQRDSAMYRCASSFVRGRQETQYFGPGTRLLVL.

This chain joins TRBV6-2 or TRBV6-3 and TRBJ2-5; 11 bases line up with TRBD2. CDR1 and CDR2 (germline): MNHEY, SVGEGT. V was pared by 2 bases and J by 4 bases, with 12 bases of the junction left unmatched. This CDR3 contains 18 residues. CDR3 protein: CASSYELAGANPPETQYF. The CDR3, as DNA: TGTGCCAGCAGTTACGAACTAGCGGGGGCCAACCCCCCAGAGACCCAGTACTTC.

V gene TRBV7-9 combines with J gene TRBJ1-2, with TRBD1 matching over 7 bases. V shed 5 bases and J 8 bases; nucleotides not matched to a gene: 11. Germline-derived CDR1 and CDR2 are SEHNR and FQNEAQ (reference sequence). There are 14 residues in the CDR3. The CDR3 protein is CASSPGTDAIGYTF. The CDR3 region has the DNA TGTGCCAGCAGCCCCGGGACAGATGCTATAGGCTACACCTTC.

CDR3 nucleotides: TGTGCCACCAGCACCCACAGGGGAGAGGCCCAGTACTTC. Its protein is CATSTHRGEAQYF. The rearrangement joins TRBV15 to TRBJ2-7; 7 bases match TRBD1. The junction had 10 bases not matched to a gene; V was cut back by 4 bases and J by 10 bases. The CDR3 runs to 13 residues. Germline values: CDR1 LNHNV, CDR2 YYDKDF (reference sequence).

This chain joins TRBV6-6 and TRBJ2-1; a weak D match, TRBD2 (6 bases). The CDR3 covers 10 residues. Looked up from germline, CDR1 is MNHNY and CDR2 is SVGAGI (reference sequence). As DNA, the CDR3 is TGTGCAGCCGGAGGGAATGAGCAGTTCTTC. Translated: CAAGGNEQFF.